This TCR beta chain is drawn from a study of T cell responses to AZD1222 COVID-19 vaccine. CDR3 length: 12 residues. Germline-derived CDR1 and CDR2 are KGHSH and LQKENI. Trimming removed 5 bases from V and 4 bases from J, with 6 bases in between. TCRdb's copy holds only in-frame clones and misses some; the assay was immunoSEQ multiplex PCR. Among fewer than 80,000 clones listed, around 88% were seen once. The sequence was collected from an adult who received the MenACWY meningococcal vaccine as a control. The V call is TRBV18, the J call TRBJ2-1; the D is unclear. This sample comprised peripheral blood, obtained 28 days after the second dose of the MenACWY control vaccine. As DNA, the CDR3 is TGTGCCAGCTCATCAGGATACAATGAGCAGTTCTTC. Translated, it gives CASSSGYNEQFF.